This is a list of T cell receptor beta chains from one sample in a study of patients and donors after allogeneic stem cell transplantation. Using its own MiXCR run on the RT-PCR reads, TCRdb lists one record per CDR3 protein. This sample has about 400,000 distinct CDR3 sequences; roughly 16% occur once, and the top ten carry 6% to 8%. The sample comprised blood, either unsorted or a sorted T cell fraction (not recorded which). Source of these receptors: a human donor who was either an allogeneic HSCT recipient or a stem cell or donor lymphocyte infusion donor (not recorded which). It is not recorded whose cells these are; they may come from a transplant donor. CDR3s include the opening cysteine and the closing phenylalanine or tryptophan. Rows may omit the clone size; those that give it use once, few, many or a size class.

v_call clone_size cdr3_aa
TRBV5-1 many CASSFTGSTDTQYF
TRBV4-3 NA CASSQETPGTGPTDTQYF
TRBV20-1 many CSAQTRLHSVTYNEQFF
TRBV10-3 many CATATGNTLASQETQYF
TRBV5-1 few CASGLGQGKETQYF
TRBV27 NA CASSSGQGNNQPQHF
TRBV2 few CASSDDTLREQYF
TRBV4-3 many CASSQDVGFRAQYF
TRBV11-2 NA CASSLTHYGYTF
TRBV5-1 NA CASSGTFTGTNTQYF
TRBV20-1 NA CSATTGARNTEAFF
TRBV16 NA CASSQSVRGRDGYTF
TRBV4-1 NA CASSQVYWGDLADTQYF
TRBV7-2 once CASSATSGWTGELFF
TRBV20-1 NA CSARRNGRAGDTQYF